Each of the 21 T cell receptor beta chains below was sequenced from the same sample in a study of blood T cell repertoires in COVID-19. The method was immunoSEQ multiplex PCR; TCRdb's version includes in-frame clones alone and lacks a portion of them. The data show 55,000 or so clones, with approximately 85% seen just once and about 13% held by the top ten. The sample taken for sequencing was peripheral blood. These receptors all come from a human donor in a cohort sampled during active COVID-19.

The J gene is TRBJ1-2, the V gene TRBV5-1; D is perhaps TRBD1 (6 bases). There are 14 residues in the CDR3. Looked up from germline, CDR1 is SGHRS and CDR2 is YFSETQ. V lost 5 bases and J lost 1, with 12 bases in between. CDR3 bases: TGCGCCAGCAGTACGACAGGAGATAACTATGGCTACACCTTC. This sequence encodes CASSTTGDNYGYTF.

This rearrangement joins TRBV1 to TRBJ2-1; the table's D call TRBD2 went unverified against the DNA. TRBV1 is classified as a pseudogene. The CDR3 length is 17 residues. This CDR3 reads CTSSQESGRAEMDEQFF. In nucleotides, the CDR3 is TGCACCAGCAGCCAAGAGAGCGGGAGGGCCGAGATGGATGAGCAGTTCTTC.

The V call is TRBV30, the J call TRBJ1-2; 9 bases fit TRBD1. This CDR3 has 14 amino acids. The ends lost 4 bases at V and 2 bases at J; junction bases unmatched: 5. Looked up from germline, CDR1 is GTSNPN and CDR2 is SVGIG (reference sequence). The DNA for the CDR3 is TGTGCCTGGATGGACAGGGGACAAAACTATGGCTACACCTTC. It is translated as CAWMDRGQNYGYTF. Together with reference TRBV30 and TRBJ1-2, the CDR3 gives the full variable domain: SQTIHQWPATLVQPVGSPLSLECTVEGTSNPNLYWYRQAAGRGLQLLFYSVGIGQISSEVPQNLSASRPQDRQFILSSKKLLLSDSGFYLCAWMDRGQNYGYTFGSGTRLTVV.

This clone came up once. The same CDR3 also results from other DNA sequences found in this sample. The chain uses TRBV6-2 or TRBV6-3 and TRBJ1-5; D call uncertain. The CDR3 has 12 amino acids. The germline V gene encodes CDR1 MNHEY and CDR2 SVGEGT. V lost 5 bases and J lost 4, with 6 bases in between. CDR3: CASSPRNQPQHF. CDR3 in DNA: TGTGCCAGCAGTCCCAGGAATCAGCCCCAGCATTTT.

The V gene is TRBV4-3, the J gene TRBJ1-3; the D is unclear. CDR3 length: 16 residues. Germline-derived CDR1 and CDR2 are LGHNA and YSLEER. V was pared by 1 base and J by 4 bases, with 14 bases between. CDR3 sequence (DNA): TGCGCCAGCAGCCAAGGCAGCTGGACTAACGGAAACACCATATATTTT. Protein product: CASSQGSWTNGNTIYF.

The rearrangement uses TRBV29-1 and TRBJ2-5; tentative D call: TRBD1 (5 bases). Germline-derived CDR1 and CDR2 are SQVTM and ANQGSEA. This CDR3 spans 12 amino acids. The V end lost 4 bases, the J end lost 4 bases, and 10 bases lay between the germline ends. CDR3 sequence reads: CSVGRQGETQYF. The CDR3 nucleotides read TGCAGCGTTGGTCGTCAGGGAGAGACCCAGTACTTC. Full variable domain (missing parts from reference TRBV29-1 and TRBJ2-5): SAVISQKPSRDICQRGTSLTIQCQVDSQVTMMFWYRQQPGQSLTLIATANQGSEATYESGFVIDKFPISRPNLTFSTLTVSNMSPEDSSIYLCSVGRQGETQYFGPGTRLLVL.

There are many counts of this clone. The chain has TRBV11-3 and TRBJ2-2, with TRBD2 identical over 7 bases. This CDR3 region has 15 residues. With 1 base clipped from V and 2 bases from J, the junction kept 1 base outside the gene matches. The germline V gene has CDR1 SGHNT and CDR2 YENEEA. The CDR3 is CASSLGDYNTGELFF. CDR3 coding DNA: TGTGCCAGCAGCTTAGGGGACTATAACACCGGGGAGCTGTTTTTT.

The V call is TRBV6-8, the J call TRBJ2-7, with TRBD1 matching 9 bases. The ends lost 11 bases at V and 3 bases at J; junction bases unmatched: 11. Germline assignment: CDR1 MNHGY and CDR2 SAAAGT. CDR3 size: 14 residues. The CDR3 loop reads CALTGGQGYYEQYF. The DNA of the CDR3 is TGTGCCTTAACCGGGGGACAGGGCTACTACGAGCAGTACTTC.

The chain combines TRBV5-1 with TRBJ2-5; 7 nucleotides line up with TRBD2. In germline, CDR1 is SGHRS, CDR2 YFSETQ. This CDR3 region has 13 residues. The ends lost 2 bases at V and 3 bases at J; junction bases unmatched: 1. In DNA, the CDR3 is TGCGCCAGCAGCTTAAGCGGGAAAGAGACCCAGTACTTC. Protein product: CASSLSGKETQYF.

V usage is TRBV6-5 and J usage is TRBJ1-3; D is possibly TRBD1 (6 bases). Per the germline V gene, CDR1 is MNHEY and CDR2 is SVGAGI. The V and J ends lost 4 bases and 4 bases respectively, with 11 bases between them. The CDR3 covers 14 residues. The CDR3 DNA follows: TGTGCCAGCAGTTCCCGGGACATCGGAAACACCATATATTTT. It yields the protein CASSSRDIGNTIYF.

This clone showed up just once. The rearrangement joins TRBV7-2 to TRBJ2-7, with 13 bases identical to TRBD2. CDR1 and CDR2 from the germline V gene are SGHTA and FQGNSA. V was clipped by 5 bases and J by 0 bases; unmatched bases: 7. This CDR3 spans 17 amino acids. CDR3: CASSPTSGRQISYEQYF. The CDR3 DNA sequence: TGTGCCAGCAGCCCGACTAGCGGGAGGCAAATCTCCTACGAGCAGTACTTC.

In regard to this clone: One end of the junction fails to match germline, which may point to a read error. V usage is TRBV7-7 and J usage is TRBJ1-6; 7 nucleotides match TRBD1. CDR1 is SSHAT and CDR2 is FNYEAQ in the germline V gene (reference sequence). CDR3 size: 15 residues. The CDR3 loop is CASSRGGSRNSPLHF. The CDR3 region has the DNA TGTGCTAGCAGCCGAGGGGGCTCGAGAAATTCACCCCTCCACTTT.

J is TRBJ2-7 and V is TRBV7-2; tentative D call: TRBD2 (5 bases). CDR1 SGHTA and CDR2 FQGNSA come from the germline V gene. There are 14 residues in the CDR3. The V and J ends lost 1 base and 3 bases respectively, with 10 bases between them. CDR3 coding DNA: TGTGCCAGCAGCTTAGAGCGGAATTACTACGAGCAGTACTTC. This gives the protein CASSLERNYYEQYF.

This clone was counted between two and nine times. The chain links TRBV7-8 to TRBJ2-1; 7 bases fit TRBD1. The trim removed 4 bases at V and 6 bases at J, leaving 9 bases unmatched. The CDR3 has 15 amino acids. The germline gives CDR1 SGHVS, CDR2 FQNEAQ. The CDR3 DNA reads TGTGCCAGCAGCTCCTCCACCGGGACAGTCAATGAGCAGTTCTTC. Protein: CASSSSTGTVNEQFF.

This chain uses TRBV7-9 with TRBJ2-5, with 7 nucleotides matching TRBD1. Germline V gene lookup returns CDR1 SEHNR and CDR2 FQNEAQ (reference sequence). The CDR3 spans 15 residues. The V gene end was trimmed by 5 bases and the J gene end by 1 base; junction bases not matched to a gene: 7. The CDR3 spells CASSARQGPQETQYF. The CDR3 DNA follows: TGTGCCAGCAGCGCCCGACAGGGACCCCAAGAGACCCAGTACTTC.

The DNA for the CDR3 is TGTGCCAGCAGTTTCGGGACAGGGAACCACGAGCAGTACTTC. This sequence encodes CASSFGTGNHEQYF. The chain links TRBV6-5 to TRBJ2-7; 9 bases are shared with TRBD1. Germline V gene sequence: CDR1 MNHEY, CDR2 SVGAGI. This CDR3 spans 14 amino acids. The junction had 6 bases not matched to a gene; V was cut back by 4 bases and J by 5 bases.

This clone appeared once. The CDR3 sequence is CASRIQGAVYEQYF. The CDR3 nucleotides are TGTGCCAGCCGAATACAGGGGGCGGTCTACGAGCAGTACTTC. The chain links TRBV6-5 to TRBJ2-7, with 9 bases lining up with TRBD1. J gave up 3 bases and V 8 bases, and 8 bases lay outside the gene matches. This CDR3 has 14 amino acids. Germline loops: CDR1 MNHEY, CDR2 SVGAGI.

The genes are TRBV29-1 and TRBJ2-7; the D is unclear. With 4 bases removed from V and 0 bases from J, the gap between germline ends came to 10 bases. Germline V CDR1 and CDR2: SQVTM, ANQGSEA. The CDR3 runs to 13 residues. The CDR3 sequence is CSVGGRFSYEQYF. The CDR3 DNA reads as TGCAGCGTTGGTGGCAGGTTCTCCTACGAGCAGTACTTC.

The genes are TRBV30 and TRBJ2-3; D might be TRBD1 (6 bases). Germline CDR1 reads GTSNPN; CDR2 reads SVGIG (reference sequence). Trimming removed 7 bases from V and 4 bases from J, with 21 bases in between. CDR3 length: 15 amino acids. DNA of the CDR3: TGTGCCTTAACGATGACAGGTCTAGGGGCAGATACGCAGTATTTT. This codes for CALTMTGLGADTQYF.

The chain uses TRBV5-5 and TRBJ1-1, with a weak D call TRBD1 (5 bases). The germline CDR1 and CDR2 sequences are SGHKS and YYEKEE (reference sequence). The CDR3 has 16 amino acids. The V gene lost 3 bases and the J gene lost 0 bases, with 15 bases spanning the gap. In DNA, the CDR3 is TGTGCCAGCAGCTCCCGCGTGACAGTCATGAACACTGAAGCTTTCTTT. Its protein product is CASSSRVTVMNTEAFF.

This clone appeared once. The chain joins TRBV7-3 to TRBJ2-7; 11 bases match TRBD1. Losses at the gene ends were 2 bases for V and 6 bases for J; bases not matched to a gene: 3. CDR3 length: 14 amino acids. The germline V gene encodes CDR1 SGHTA and CDR2 FQGTGA. The CDR3 loop is CASSLGQGASEQYF. The CDR3 nucleotides are TGTGCCAGCAGCTTAGGACAGGGGGCCTCCGAGCAGTACTTC.